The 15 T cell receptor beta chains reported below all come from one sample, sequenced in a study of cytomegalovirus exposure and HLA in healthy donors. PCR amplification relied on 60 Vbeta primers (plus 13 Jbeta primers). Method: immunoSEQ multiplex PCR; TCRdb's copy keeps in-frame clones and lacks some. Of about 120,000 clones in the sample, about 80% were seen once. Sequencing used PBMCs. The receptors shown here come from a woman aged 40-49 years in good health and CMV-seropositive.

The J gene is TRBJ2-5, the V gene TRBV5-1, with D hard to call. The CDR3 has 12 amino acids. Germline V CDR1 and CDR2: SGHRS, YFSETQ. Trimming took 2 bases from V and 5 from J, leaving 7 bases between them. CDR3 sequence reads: CASSLKRETQYF. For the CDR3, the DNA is TGCGCCAGCAGCTTAAAACGGGAGACCCAGTACTTC. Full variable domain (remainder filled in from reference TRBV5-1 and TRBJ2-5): KAGVTQTPRYLIKTRGQQVTLSCSPISGHRSVSWYQQTPGQGLQFLFEYFSETQRNKGNFPGRFSGRQFSNSRSEMNVSTLELGDSALYLCASSLKRETQYFGPGTRLLVL.

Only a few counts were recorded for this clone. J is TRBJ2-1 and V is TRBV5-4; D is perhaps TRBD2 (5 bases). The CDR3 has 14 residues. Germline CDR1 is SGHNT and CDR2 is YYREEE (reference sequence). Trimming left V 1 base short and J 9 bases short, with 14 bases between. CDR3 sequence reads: CASSLSRVLAEQFF. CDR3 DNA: TGTGCCAGCAGCTTGTCGAGGGTGTTGGCTGAGCAGTTCTTC.

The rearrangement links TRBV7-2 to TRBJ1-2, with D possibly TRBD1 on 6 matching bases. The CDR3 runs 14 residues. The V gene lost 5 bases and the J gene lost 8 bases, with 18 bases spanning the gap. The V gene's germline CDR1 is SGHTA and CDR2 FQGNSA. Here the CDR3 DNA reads TGTGCCAGCAGCCCAAAACAGGGATTGGGCGGCTACACCTTC. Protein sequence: CASSPKQGLGGYTF.

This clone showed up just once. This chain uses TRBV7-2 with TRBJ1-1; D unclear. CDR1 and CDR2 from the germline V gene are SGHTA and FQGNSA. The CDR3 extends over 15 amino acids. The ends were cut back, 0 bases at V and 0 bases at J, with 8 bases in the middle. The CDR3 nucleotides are TGTGCCAGCAGCTTAGCAGGAGGGCTGAACACTGAAGCTTTCTTT. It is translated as CASSLAGGLNTEAFF.

In nucleotides, the CDR3 is TGTGCCAGTAGTCCCCGACTAGCGGGGCTCACAGATACGCAGTATTTT. Translation: CASSPRLAGLTDTQYF. The chain carries TRBV19 and TRBJ2-3, with 11 bases matching TRBD2. Germline V gene data show CDR1 as LNHDA and CDR2 as SQIVND (reference sequence). Trimming at V came to 5 bases and at J to 2 bases, leaving 6 bases not matched to a gene. CDR3 size: 16 residues.

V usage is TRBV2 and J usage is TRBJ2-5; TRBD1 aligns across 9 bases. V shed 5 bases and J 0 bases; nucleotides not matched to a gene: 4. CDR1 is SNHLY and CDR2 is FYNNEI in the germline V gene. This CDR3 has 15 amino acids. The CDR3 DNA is TGTGCCAGCAGTCGCCGGACAGGGGACCAAGAGACCCAGTACTTC. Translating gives CASSRRTGDQETQYF.

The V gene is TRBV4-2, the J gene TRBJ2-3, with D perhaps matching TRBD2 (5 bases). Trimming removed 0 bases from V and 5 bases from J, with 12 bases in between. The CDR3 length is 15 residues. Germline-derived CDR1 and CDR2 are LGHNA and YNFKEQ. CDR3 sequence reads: CASSQEVSRGDTQYF. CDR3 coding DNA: TGTGCCAGCAGCCAAGAAGTCAGCCGGGGAGATACGCAGTATTTT.

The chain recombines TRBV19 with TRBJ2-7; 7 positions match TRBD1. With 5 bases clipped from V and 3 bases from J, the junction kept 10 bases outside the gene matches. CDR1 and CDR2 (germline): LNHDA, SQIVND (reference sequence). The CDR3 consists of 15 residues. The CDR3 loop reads CASSPRQGRVYEQYF. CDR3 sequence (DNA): TGTGCCAGTAGTCCCCGACAGGGAAGAGTCTACGAGCAGTACTTC.

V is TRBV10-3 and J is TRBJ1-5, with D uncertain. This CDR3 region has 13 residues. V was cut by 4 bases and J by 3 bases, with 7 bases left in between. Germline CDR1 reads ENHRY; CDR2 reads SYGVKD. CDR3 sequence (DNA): TGTGCCATCAGTGGTCAGGACAATCAGCCCCAGCATTTT. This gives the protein CAISGQDNQPQHF.

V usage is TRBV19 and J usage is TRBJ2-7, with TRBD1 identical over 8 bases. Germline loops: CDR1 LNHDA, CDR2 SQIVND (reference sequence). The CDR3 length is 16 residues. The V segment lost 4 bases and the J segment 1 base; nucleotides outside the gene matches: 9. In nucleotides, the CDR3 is TGTGCCAGTAGTACGGCATGGACAGGGCGATCCTACGAGCAGTACTTC. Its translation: CASSTAWTGRSYEQYF.

CDR3 sequence reads: CASSHAGTGLYEQYF. Here the CDR3 DNA reads TGTGCCAGCAGCCATGCCGGGACAGGGCTTTACGAGCAGTACTTC. The chain couples TRBV16 to TRBJ2-7, with 9 bases identical to TRBD1. This CDR3 region has 15 residues. Germline V gene sequence: CDR1 KGHSY, CDR2 FQNENV. Trimming took 3 bases from V and 4 from J; bases not matched to a gene: 7.

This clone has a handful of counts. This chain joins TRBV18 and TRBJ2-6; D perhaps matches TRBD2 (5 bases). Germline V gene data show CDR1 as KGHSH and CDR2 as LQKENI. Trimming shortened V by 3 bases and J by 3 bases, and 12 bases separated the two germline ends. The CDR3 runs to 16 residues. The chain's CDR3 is CASSPSSGIGANVLTF. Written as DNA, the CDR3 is TGTGCCAGCTCACCCTCATCCGGGATTGGGGCCAACGTCCTGACTTTC.

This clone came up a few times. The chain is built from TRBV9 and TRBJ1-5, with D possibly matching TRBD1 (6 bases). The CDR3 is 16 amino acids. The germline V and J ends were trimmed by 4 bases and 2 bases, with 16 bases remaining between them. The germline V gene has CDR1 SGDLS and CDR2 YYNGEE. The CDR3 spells CASSSGGGAGNQPQHF. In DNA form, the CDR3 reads TGTGCCAGCAGCTCCGGTGGGGGCGCCGGCAATCAGCCCCAGCATTTT.

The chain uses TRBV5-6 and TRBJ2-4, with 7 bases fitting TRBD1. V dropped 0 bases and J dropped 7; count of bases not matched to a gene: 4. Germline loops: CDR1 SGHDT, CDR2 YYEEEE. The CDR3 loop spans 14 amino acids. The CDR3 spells CASSLGDRANIQYF. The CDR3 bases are TGTGCCAGCAGCTTGGGTGACAGGGCGAACATTCAGTACTTC.

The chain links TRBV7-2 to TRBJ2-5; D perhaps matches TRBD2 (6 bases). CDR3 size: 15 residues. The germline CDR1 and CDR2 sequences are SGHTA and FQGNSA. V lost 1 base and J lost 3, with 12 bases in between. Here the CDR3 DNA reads TGTGCCAGCAGCTTAGAAAACGGGGGAAAAGAGACCCAGTACTTC. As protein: CASSLENGGKETQYF.